This entry concerns a single T cell receptor beta chain. This sample stems from a study of CD8 T cells in Susac syndrome. Germline CDR1 reads MGHRA; CDR2 reads YSYEKL. Trimming cost V 1 base and J 10 bases, with 11 bases left between them. The CDR3 is 14 amino acids. Through negative isolation, CD4+ and CD8+ T cells were obtained, while TEMRA cells were enriched using FACS. A quantity of about 0.5 to 1 ug RNA underwent reverse transcription using random hexamers. Amplification of TCR beta CDR3 across 54 Vbeta and 13 Jbeta was performed with immunoSEQ multiplex PCR. A single record per CDR3 protein comes from TCRdb applying MiXCR to the immunoSEQ multiplex PCR reads. The sample consists of about 430,000 distinct CDR3 sequences, approximately 89% of them appearing once.

The specimen was CD8+ T cells from PBMCs. The rearrangement uses TRBV4-1 and TRBJ1-6, with D tentatively TRBD1 (5 bases). The TCR comes from a human donor with multiple sclerosis. The CDR3 loop reads CASSQVQGGSPLHF. CDR3 sequence (DNA): TGCGCCAGCAGCCAAGTCCAGGGAGGATCACCCCTCCACTTT.